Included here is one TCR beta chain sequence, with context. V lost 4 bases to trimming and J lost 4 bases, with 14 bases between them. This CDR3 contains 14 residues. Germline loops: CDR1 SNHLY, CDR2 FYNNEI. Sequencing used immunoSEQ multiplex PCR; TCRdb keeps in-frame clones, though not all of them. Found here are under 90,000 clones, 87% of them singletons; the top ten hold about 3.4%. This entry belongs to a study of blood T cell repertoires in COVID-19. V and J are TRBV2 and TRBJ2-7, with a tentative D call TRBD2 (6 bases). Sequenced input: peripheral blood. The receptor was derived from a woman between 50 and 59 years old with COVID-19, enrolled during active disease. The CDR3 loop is CASSAGVPVYEQYF. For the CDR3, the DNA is TGTGCCAGCAGTGCGGGAGTACCTGTTTACGAGCAGTACTTC.